The 32 T cell receptor beta chains in this list originate from one sample, sequenced in a study of blood T cells in healthy people across ages. The use of a sample-barcoded 5' primer and a J-beta primer mix characterized a second PCR of about 6 to 12 cycles. TCRdb recomputed calls from the 5' RACE reads with MiXCR, one row per CDR3 protein. Of 1.5 million to 2 million distinct CDR3 sequences listed, around 35% were seen once; the top ten hold about 11%. Sequencing used blood. Source of these receptors: a woman aged 25 to 45 in good health.

This clonotype has only a few counts. This rearrangement joins TRBV6-5 to TRBJ2-1; D perhaps matches TRBD2 (5 bases). The V gene's germline CDR1 is MNHEY and CDR2 SVGAGI. The CDR3 length is 14 residues. Deletions cut 6 bases from V and 4 bases from J, with 13 bases between. The CDR3 here is CASRSLRGYNEQFF. The CDR3 coding sequence is TGTGCCAGCAGATCACTCCGGGGTTACAATGAGCAGTTCTTC.

The rearrangement joins TRBV11-2 to TRBJ2-1; the match to TRBD2 covers 8 bases. CDR3 length: 15 residues. The trim removed 5 bases at V and 5 bases at J, leaving 8 bases unmatched. Germline loops: CDR1 SGHAT, CDR2 FQNNGV. CDR3 sequence: CASSVTSGLNNEQFF. CDR3 coding DNA: TGTGCCAGCAGCGTAACTAGCGGTTTAAACAATGAGCAGTTCTTC.

This clonotype showed up many times. The V call is TRBV7-9, the J call TRBJ2-5, with 7 bases fitting TRBD1. The CDR3 totals 16 residues. The V segment lost 5 bases and the J segment 5 bases; nucleotides outside the gene matches: 14. The V gene's germline CDR1 is SEHNR and CDR2 FQNEAQ (reference sequence). The CDR3: CASSLQRQGRGETQYF. DNA for the CDR3: TGTGCCAGCAGCCTCCAACGACAGGGCCGAGGGGAGACCCAGTACTTC.

This clonotype was seen a few times. The rearrangement links TRBV7-2 to TRBJ2-5; 7 nucleotides line up with TRBD2. There are 15 residues in the CDR3. Germline V gene lookup returns CDR1 SGHTA and CDR2 FQGNSA. Trimming cost V 5 bases and J 5 bases; bases outside gene matches: 11. The CDR3 DNA follows: TGTGCCAGCAGCCTGGAATTGGGAGGGCGGGAGACCCAGTACTTC. This translates into CASSLELGGRETQYF.

This chain uses TRBV30 with TRBJ2-7; D is ambiguous. V lost 0 bases, J lost 2 bases, and 11 bases lay in between. This CDR3 is 14 amino acids long. From germline, CDR1 is GTSNPN and CDR2 SVGIG (reference sequence). The CDR3 sequence: CAWSVRGYTYEQYF. The CDR3 nucleotides read TGTGCCTGGAGTGTACGAGGCTATACCTACGAGCAGTACTTC.

In this sample, this clonotype turned up a few times. V and J are TRBV6-4 and TRBJ2-7, with D tentatively TRBD2 (6 bases). TRBJ2-5 explains the end of the DNA better; the J call may be wrong. This CDR3 contains 14 residues. Per the germline V gene, CDR1 is MRHNA and CDR2 is SNTAGT. CDR3 in amino acids: CASGPAGRGETQYF. The CDR3 DNA sequence: TGTGCCAGCGGCCCCGCGGGGAGAGGAGAGACCCAGTACTTC.

This chain links TRBV20-1 with TRBJ2-1, with TRBD2 matching over 13 bases. Trimming cost V 6 bases and J 7 bases; bases outside gene matches: 6. CDR1 and CDR2 from the germline V gene are DFQATT and SNEGSKA (reference sequence). This CDR3 contains 14 residues. CDR3 amino acids: CSALTSGGQNEQFF. The CDR3 DNA reads TGCAGTGCCCTGACTAGCGGGGGGCAGAATGAGCAGTTCTTC.

This clonotype was seen a few times. This chain connects TRBV15 to TRBJ2-1; D unclear. Trimming stripped 4 bases from V and 6 bases from J, with 13 bases between. This CDR3 contains 14 residues. Germline CDR1 LNHNV, CDR2 YYDKDF (reference sequence). The CDR3 nucleotides read TGTGCCACCAGCATTGCCCTAGGTGGCAATGAGCAGTTCTTC. It translates to CATSIALGGNEQFF.

Regarding this clonotype: The junction departs from germline at one end; a sequencing error may be responsible. The J gene is TRBJ2-7, the V gene TRBV29-1, with TRBD1 matching 9 bases. In germline, CDR1 is SQVTM, CDR2 ANQGSEA. CDR3 length: 14 amino acids. The CDR3 DNA is TGCAGCGCTCGCGGGACAGGGATAGTTTACGGGCAGTACTTC. This translates into CSARGTGIVYGQYF.

This clonotype was recorded a few times. This sequence joins TRBV20-1 and TRBJ1-1; D possibly corresponds to TRBD1 (5 bases). The CDR3 runs 15 residues. Germline V gene lookup returns CDR1 DFQATT and CDR2 SNEGSKA (reference sequence). V gave up 5 bases and J gave up 3 bases, with 19 bases separating them. CDR3 nucleotide sequence: TGCAGTGCTGGGGACCACCCAAGGGGCGACACTGAAGCTTTCTTT. Encoded protein: CSAGDHPRGDTEAFF.

The chain has TRBV29-1 and TRBJ2-1; TRBD2 might be the D (5 bases). The CDR3 runs to 11 residues. The germline V and J ends were trimmed by 2 bases and 12 bases, with 11 bases remaining between them. Germline V gene lookup returns CDR1 SQVTM and CDR2 ANQGSEA. The CDR3 sequence: CSVETGYGQFF. The CDR3 nucleotides are TGCAGCGTTGAAACGGGATATGGGCAGTTCTTC.

The V gene is TRBV5-1, the J gene TRBJ2-1, with D possibly matching TRBD1 (5 bases). Germline V gene lookup returns CDR1 SGHRS and CDR2 YFSETQ. The CDR3 is 13 residues long. The ends were cut back, 6 bases at V and 8 bases at J, with 15 bases in the middle. CDR3 in DNA: TGCGCCAGCAAAAGATGGGGCGGCGATGAGCAGTTCTTC. It encodes CASKRWGGDEQFF.

This clonotype has ten or more counts. One junction end disagrees with the germline gene, perhaps due to a read error. The chain employs TRBV5-1 and TRBJ2-1, with 7 bases aligning to TRBD2. Germline CDR1 reads SGHRS; CDR2 reads YFSETQ. There are 15 residues in the CDR3. CDR3 protein: CASSLSGDSYNEQFF. The CDR3 coding sequence is TGTGCCAGCAGCCTGAGCGGGGACTCGTACAATGAGCAGTTCTTC.

V and J are TRBV10-3 and TRBJ2-3; the D gene could be TRBD1 or TRBD2 (6 bases each). This CDR3 spans 17 amino acids. Germline V gene lookup returns CDR1 ENHRY and CDR2 SYGVKD. V was shortened by 2 bases and J by 3 bases, with 18 bases between the two germline ends. The CDR3 is CAISEKPGGGGTDTQYF. In DNA form, the CDR3 reads TGTGCCATCAGTGAGAAACCCGGAGGGGGTGGAACAGATACGCAGTATTTT.

This clonotype occurred many times. CDR3 residues: CASSLVANGIAYGYTF. DNA of the CDR3: TGCGCCAGCAGCTTGGTAGCTAACGGAATTGCCTATGGCTACACCTTC. The V call is TRBV5-1, the J call TRBJ1-2, with D hard to call. Trimming took 0 bases from V and 4 from J, leaving 16 bases between them. The CDR3 is 16 residues long. Germline V gene data show CDR1 as SGHRS and CDR2 as YFSETQ.

This clonotype turned up a few times. The chain joins TRBV20-1 to TRBJ2-7, with 7 nucleotides matching TRBD1. This CDR3 is 13 amino acids long. J lost 2 bases, V lost 7 bases, and 8 bases had no gene match. Germline lookup yields CDR1 DFQATT and CDR2 SNEGSKA (reference sequence). The chain's CDR3 is CSVLRDRPYEQYF. DNA for the CDR3: TGCAGTGTTCTCCGGGACAGACCCTACGAGCAGTACTTC.

In regard to this clonotype: One junction end disagrees with the germline gene, perhaps due to a read error. The V call is TRBV5-1, the J call TRBJ2-7; D possibly matches TRBD1 or TRBD2 (5 bases each). The CDR3 covers 14 residues. Germline V CDR1 and CDR2: SGHRS, YFSETQ. The CDR3: CASSAWGSSCEQYF. The CDR3, as DNA: TGCGCCAGCAGCGCGTGGGGGAGCTCCTGCGAGCAGTACTTC.

The chain joins TRBV20-1 to TRBJ1-1; a possible D gene is TRBD1 (6 bases). CDR3 size: 18 residues. The germline V gene has CDR1 DFQATT and CDR2 SNEGSKA (reference sequence). The germline V and J ends were trimmed by 0 bases and 0 bases, with 20 bases remaining between them. CDR3 region: CSARDRDRSRRMNTEAFF. The CDR3 nucleotides read TGCAGTGCTAGAGATAGAGACAGGAGTAGAAGAATGAACACTGAAGCTTTCTTT.

This clonotype was detected a few times. This chain links TRBV2 with TRBJ2-4; D is tentatively TRBD1 or TRBD2 (5 bases each). CDR3 length: 17 amino acids. CDR1 and CDR2 (germline): SNHLY, FYNNEI. Trimming pared 1 base from V and 0 bases from J, leaving 13 bases between. The DNA of the CDR3 is TGTGCCAGCAGTGAAGGGACAACGGGGTTAGCCAAAAACATTCAGTACTTC. Its translation: CASSEGTTGLAKNIQYF.

This chain links TRBV4-1 with TRBJ1-2, with unresolved D. CDR1 is MGHRA and CDR2 is YSYEKL in the germline V gene. This CDR3 spans 14 amino acids. Trimming pared 2 bases from V and 8 bases from J, leaving 15 bases between. CDR3 sequence (DNA): TGCGCCAGCAGCCAAACTTGGACTGCCTGGGGCTACACCTTC. Its protein is CASSQTWTAWGYTF.

The J gene is TRBJ2-3, the V gene TRBV27; 7 bases align to TRBD2. V trimming: 7 bases; J trimming: 8 bases; junction bases outside the gene matches: 15. This CDR3 has 15 amino acids. Germline CDR1 and CDR2: MNHEY and SMNVEV (reference sequence). CDR3 nucleotide sequence: TGTGCCAGCACCCTCAGCGGGGTCTACCCAGCTACGCAGTATTTT. Translation gives CASTLSGVYPATQYF.

The chain is built from TRBV30 and TRBJ1-2; D call uncertain. V gave up 1 base and J gave up 8 bases, with 11 bases separating them. This CDR3 region has 12 residues. In germline, CDR1 is GTSNPN, CDR2 SVGIG (reference sequence). The CDR3 reads CAWSESEGGYTF. In DNA, the CDR3 is TGTGCCTGGAGTGAATCGGAGGGCGGCTACACCTTC.

The rearrangement links TRBV5-6 to TRBJ2-5; D not resolved. The germline V and J ends were trimmed by 2 bases and 5 bases, with 13 bases remaining between them. The V gene's germline CDR1 is SGHDT and CDR2 YYEEEE. The length of the CDR3 is 14 residues. In DNA, the CDR3 is TGTGCCAGCAGCTTTATTTTGGGCCGGGAGACCCAGTACTTC. This translates into CASSFILGRETQYF.

The gene calls are TRBV20-1 and TRBJ2-3, with D possibly matching TRBD2 (7 bases). This CDR3 has 15 amino acids. The V and J ends lost 5 bases and 1 base respectively, with 16 bases between them. CDR1 and CDR2 (germline): DFQATT, SNEGSKA (reference sequence). The CDR3 DNA reads as TGCAGTGCTCGGGGGCTAGCGGACCGCACAGATACGCAGTATTTT. Residues: CSARGLADRTDTQYF.

The chain carries TRBV28 and TRBJ1-1, with a possible D match to TRBD1 (6 bases). CDR1 is MDHEN, CDR2 SYDVKM, per germline. The V end lost 3 bases, the J end lost 6 bases, and 14 bases lay between the germline ends. The CDR3 consists of 14 residues. The CDR3 sequence is CASSLDSQWAEAFF. The CDR3 region has the DNA TGTGCCAGCAGTTTGGACAGCCAGTGGGCTGAAGCTTTCTTT.

In its sample, this clonotype was seen a few times. The J gene is TRBJ2-3, the V gene TRBV15; TRBD2 agrees at 8 bases. Trimming took 4 bases from V and 4 from J; bases not matched to a gene: 7. This CDR3 has 15 residues. Germline V gene data show CDR1 as LNHNV and CDR2 as YYDKDF (reference sequence). In nucleotides, the CDR3 is TGTGCCACCAGCATCGGGGGGGAAGGGGCAGATACGCAGTATTTT. Protein sequence: CATSIGGEGADTQYF.

The chain uses TRBV15 and TRBJ1-2; 8 bases are a match to TRBD1. Germline assignment: CDR1 LNHNV and CDR2 YYDKDF (reference sequence). CDR3 length: 14 residues. The ends lost 1 base at V and 4 bases at J; junction bases unmatched: 2. CDR3: CATSRAGTGYGYTF. The CDR3 DNA follows: TGTGCCACCAGCAGAGCCGGGACAGGCTATGGCTACACCTTC.

This rearrangement joins TRBV20-1 to TRBJ2-7; D is uncertain. The CDR3 has 15 residues. Trimming took off 0 bases at V and 0 bases at J, with 12 bases between the two ends. Germline loops: CDR1 DFQATT, CDR2 SNEGSKA (reference sequence). The CDR3 protein is CSARDRDSSSYEQYF. The CDR3 nucleotides are TGCAGTGCTAGAGACCGTGACTCGAGCTCCTACGAGCAGTACTTC.

This clonotype was counted between two and nine times. The rearrangement uses TRBV27 and TRBJ2-1; 8 bases align to TRBD2. Looked up from germline, CDR1 is MNHEY and CDR2 is SMNVEV (reference sequence). The V segment lost 5 bases and the J segment 0 bases; nucleotides outside the gene matches: 6. There are 16 residues in the CDR3. The CDR3 spells CASSALAGYSYNEQFF. As DNA, the CDR3 is TGTGCCAGCAGTGCCTTAGCGGGGTACTCCTACAATGAGCAGTTCTTC.

V gene TRBV9 combines with J gene TRBJ2-3, with D hard to call. V lost 3 bases and J 4 bases, leaving 15 bases between the germline ends. The CDR3 spans 15 residues. The germline V gene has CDR1 SGDLS and CDR2 YYNGEE. The CDR3 DNA follows: TGTGCCAGCAGCGCCCGACATGGTGGTCCAGATACGCAGTATTTT. This translates into CASSARHGGPDTQYF.

Only a few counts were recorded for this clonotype. The CDR3: CASSFLAADTQYF. The CDR3 DNA follows: TGTGCCAGCAGTTTCCTAGCGGCAGATACGCAGTATTTT. The V call is TRBV12-3 or TRBV12-4, the J call TRBJ2-3; 7 positions match TRBD2. This CDR3 spans 13 amino acids. J gave up 4 bases and V 3 bases, and 1 base lay outside the gene matches.

The J gene is TRBJ1-5, the V gene TRBV7-8; D is perhaps TRBD1 (6 bases). The CDR3 totals 18 residues. Per the germline V gene, CDR1 is SGHVS and CDR2 is FQNEAQ. Trimming took 4 bases from V and 4 from J, leaving 23 bases between them. In DNA form, the CDR3 reads TGTGCCAGCAGCTACCGAGACATAGGTGGACAGATAAATCAGCCCCAGCATTTT. Protein product: CASSYRDIGGQINQPQHF.